Below are 13 T cell receptor beta chains sequenced from a single sample in a study of T cells in Graves' hyperthyroidism and ophthalmopathy. Template material for amplifying TCR beta CDR3 regions consisted of RNA transcripts. The TCR CDR3 first-round RT-PCR relied on the HTBI primer set. TCRdb reprocessed the multiplex PCR reads with MiXCR, giving one entry per CDR3 protein. The table shows about 590,000 distinct CDR3 sequences, with roughly 14% occurring only once. Input material: blood. The receptor source for this set is a woman in her twenties or thirties with Graves' hyperthyroidism.

This chain uses TRBV10-3 with TRBJ2-3; D assignment may be TRBD1 or TRBD2 (5 bases each). CDR3 size: 16 residues. V was clipped by 5 bases and J by 2 bases, with 17 bases between them. The V gene's germline CDR1 is ENHRY and CDR2 SYGVKD. The CDR3 nucleotides read TGTGCCATCAGTCCTGGGGACCTGGCCTACACAGATACGCAGTATTTT. This encodes CAISPGDLAYTDTQYF.

This clonotype was observed many times. CDR3 sequence reads: CASSPDRAGNQPQHF. The CDR3 DNA sequence: TGTGCCAGCTCACCGGACAGGGCGGGCAATCAGCCCCAGCATTTT. The rearrangement uses TRBV18 and TRBJ1-5; 8 bases align to TRBD1. Germline values: CDR1 KGHSH, CDR2 LQKENI. This CDR3 is 15 amino acids long. V dropped 3 bases and J dropped 2; count of bases not matched to a gene: 3.

This clonotype was detected many times. V usage is TRBV12-3 or TRBV12-4 and J usage is TRBJ1-5, with D possibly TRBD1 on 6 matching bases. V lost 6 bases, J lost 0 bases, and 12 bases lay in between. This CDR3 is 15 amino acids long. The CDR3 spells CASSLSGDSNQPQHF. CDR3 sequence (DNA): TGTGCCAGCAGCCTTTCAGGGGATAGCAATCAGCCCCAGCATTTT.

This rearrangement joins TRBV5-6 to TRBJ1-3, with 8 nucleotides matching TRBD1. The J segment lost 5 bases and the V segment lost 4 bases, leaving 11 bases of the junction unmatched. The CDR3 loop spans 16 amino acids. CDR1 is SGHDT and CDR2 is YYEEEE in the germline V gene. For the CDR3, the DNA is TGTGCCAGCAGCGTGCGACAGGGGAAGACGAGAAACACCATATATTTT. This translates into CASSVRQGKTRNTIYF.

The chain uses TRBV7-9 and TRBJ2-7; 7 nucleotides line up with TRBD2. Germline V gene sequence: CDR1 SEHNR, CDR2 FQNEAQ (reference sequence). The CDR3 extends over 16 amino acids. V gave up 0 bases and J gave up 0 bases; unmatched junction bases: 5. Here the CDR3 DNA reads TGTGCCAGCAGCTTAGCGGGAGGGATAAGCTCCTACGAGCAGTACTTC. Translated: CASSLAGGISSYEQYF.

This clonotype was counted only a few times. CDR3 protein: CASSSRSAAPLAGEVRGELFF. Here the CDR3 DNA reads TGTGCCAGCAGTTCCCGCAGCGCGGCACCACTAGCGGGAGAGGTTCGGGGGGAGCTGTTTTTT. The genes are TRBV6-1 and TRBJ2-2; TRBD2 agrees at 11 bases. The CDR3 has 21 residues. Trimming at V came to 5 bases and at J to 8 bases, leaving 25 bases not matched to a gene. Germline V gene sequence: CDR1 MNHNS, CDR2 SASEGT.

V usage is TRBV19 and J usage is TRBJ1-1, with 8 bases matching TRBD1. The CDR3 sequence is 17 residues long. The ends lost 3 bases at V and 0 bases at J; junction bases unmatched: 9. From germline, CDR1 is LNHDA and CDR2 SQIVND (reference sequence). The CDR3 DNA reads as TGTGCCAGTAGTATCGGCGACAGGGGTTTAATGAACACTGAAGCTTTCTTT. Its protein product is CASSIGDRGLMNTEAFF. The variable domain in full, completed from reference TRBV19 and TRBJ1-1, reads DGGITQSPKYLFRKEGQNVTLSCEQNLNHDAMYWYRQDPGQGLRLIYYSQIVNDFQKGDIAEGYSVSREKKESFPLTVTSAQKNPTAFYLCASSIGDRGLMNTEAFFGQGTRLTVV.

The sample holds many counts of this clonotype. This chain links TRBV3-1 with TRBJ2-1; 11 nucleotides agree with TRBD2. Per the germline V gene, CDR1 is LGHDT and CDR2 is YNNKEL (reference sequence). Trimming took 2 bases from V and 7 from J; bases not matched to a gene: 10. The CDR3 covers 17 residues. CDR3 residues: CASSQPITSGSWNEQFF. In DNA form, the CDR3 reads TGTGCCAGCAGCCAACCCATAACTAGCGGGAGTTGGAATGAGCAGTTCTTC.

On this clonotype: A much larger clone differs by one base, so this may be a read error. The CDR3 DNA sequence: TGTGCCAGCAGTGATGAGACAGGGGGCTTGACAGATACGCAGTATTTT. This gives the protein CASSDETGGLTDTQYF. This rearrangement joins TRBV27 to TRBJ2-3; TRBD1 matches 10 bases. The CDR3 totals 16 residues. CDR1 is MNHEY, CDR2 SMNVEV, per germline (reference sequence). After removal of 5 bases from V and 3 bases from J, the junction contained 8 bases not matched to a gene.

This rearrangement joins TRBV12-3 or TRBV12-4 to TRBJ2-1; 14 bases agree with TRBD2. CDR3 size: 15 residues. The ends lost 5 bases at V and 8 bases at J; junction bases unmatched: 5. The CDR3 region has the DNA TGTGCCAGCAGTGATGGGACTAGCGGGAGAGATGAGCAGTTCTTC. Its protein product is CASSDGTSGRDEQFF.

This clonotype was observed many times. The chain joins TRBV11-3 to TRBJ2-1, with 7 bases fitting TRBD1. The CDR3 totals 15 residues. V lost 1 base and J lost 4; bases outside the gene matches: 4. Germline CDR1 SGHNT, CDR2 YENEEA. CDR3 sequence: CASSLGDRVYNEQFF. The CDR3 coding sequence is TGTGCCAGCAGCTTAGGGGACAGAGTATACAATGAGCAGTTCTTC.

V usage is TRBV19 and J usage is TRBJ1-5, with TRBD1 matching over 8 bases. The CDR3 has 16 residues. Germline CDR1 is LNHDA and CDR2 is SQIVND (reference sequence). J was trimmed by 2 bases and V by 4 bases; bases with no gene match: 7. The CDR3 DNA is TGTGCCAGTAGTAACCAGGGGGCAAGGGGCAATCAGCCCCAGCATTTT. It is translated as CASSNQGARGNQPQHF.

This clonotype was counted many times. The J gene is TRBJ2-2, the V gene TRBV7-3; 7 bases map to TRBD2. Germline values: CDR1 SGHTA, CDR2 FQGTGA. There are 18 residues in the CDR3. V was clipped by 2 bases and J by 0 bases; unmatched bases: 9. As DNA, the CDR3 is TGTGCCAGCAGCTTATCGTCGGCGGGAGCAGCGAACACCGGGGAGCTGTTTTTT. It codes for CASSLSSAGAANTGELFF.